This T cell receptor beta chain was recorded in a study of T cell responses to AZD1222 COVID-19 vaccine. The study's findings and limits: Spike was spanned by vaccine-associated CD4 TCRs, with dominance at 160-218 and 743-854. Baseline testing showed seropositivity in only a handful of AZD1222 recipients. There were mostly white British donors and more females than males, and clonal diversity was possibly underestimated. Nearly half of the spike-specific TCRs reportedly recognize variant regions that carry no mutations.

Repertoires were generated with immunoSEQ multiplex PCR, while TCRdb's copy carries only in-frame clones and drops some. The sample lists roughly 170,000 clones, 90% to 95% occurring once. A remark on this clone: The antigen is undetermined.

CDR1 SGHRS and CDR2 YFSETQ come from the germline V gene. This CDR3 spans 17 amino acids. V gave up 4 bases and J gave up 4 bases, with 23 bases separating them. The sequences come from peripheral blood, collected 28 days after the second AZD1222 dose. The chain carries TRBV5-1 and TRBJ1-2, with D possibly TRBD1 on 5 matching bases. The TCR comes from an adult who received the AZD1222 COVID-19 vaccine. The CDR3 region has the DNA TGCGCCAGCAGCCGGGGAGGGGACCTCCTTCTTAGCTATGGCTACACCTTC. It yields the protein CASSRGGDLLLSYGYTF.